A single sample is the source of the 20 T cell receptor beta chains below, sequenced in a study of blood T cell repertoires in COVID-19. Clones were sequenced by immunoSEQ multiplex PCR, and TCRdb holds only the in-frame ones, with some missing. The sample contains about 120,000 clones, around 85% of which appear only once. Sequencing used peripheral blood. Receptor source: a man in his thirties or forties with COVID-19, enrolled during active disease.

This sequence joins TRBV5-1 and TRBJ2-2, with TRBD1 identical over 8 bases. The CDR3 has 15 residues. The V gene end was trimmed by 4 bases and the J gene end by 2 bases; junction bases not matched to a gene: 4. Germline CDR1 and CDR2: SGHRS and YFSETQ. In nucleotides, the CDR3 is TGCGCCAGCAGCCCTACAGGGGGTAACACCGGGGAGCTGTTTTTT. Its protein is CASSPTGGNTGELFF. The variable domain in full, completed from reference TRBV5-1 and TRBJ2-2, reads KAGVTQTPRYLIKTRGQQVTLSCSPISGHRSVSWYQQTPGQGLQFLFEYFSETQRNKGNFPGRFSGRQFSNSRSEMNVSTLELGDSALYLCASSPTGGNTGELFFGEGSRLTVL.

This clone came up a few times. CDR3 nucleotide sequence: TGTGCCAGCAGCCTCCGGGACATCTATGGCTACACCTTC. Its protein is CASSLRDIYGYTF. This chain connects TRBV11-2 to TRBJ1-2; D might be TRBD1 (6 bases). V lost 5 bases and J lost 4, with 11 bases in between. The CDR3 contains 13 residues. The germline gives CDR1 SGHAT, CDR2 FQNNGV. The full variable domain, with the rest looked up from reference TRBV11-2 and TRBJ1-2, is EAGVAQSPRYKIIEKRQSVAFWCNPISGHATLYWYQQILGQGPKLLIQFQNNGVVDDSQLPKDRFSAERLKGVDSTLKIQPAKLEDSAVYLCASSLRDIYGYTFGSGTRLTVV.

The chain links TRBV5-1 to TRBJ2-5; D call uncertain. V was shortened by 0 bases and J by 4 bases, with 7 bases between the two germline ends. Germline V gene lookup returns CDR1 SGHRS and CDR2 YFSETQ. This CDR3 is 13 amino acids long. CDR3 coding DNA: TGCGCCAGCAGCTTGGTGCAGCGAGAGACCCAGTACTTC. It yields the protein CASSLVQRETQYF.

The table lists this clone with a few counts. This chain links TRBV28 with TRBJ1-3; TRBD1 aligns across 7 bases. Germline V gene lookup returns CDR1 MDHEN and CDR2 SYDVKM. J gave up 0 bases and V 7 bases, and 9 bases lay outside the gene matches. CDR3 length: 16 residues. The CDR3 DNA reads TGTGCCAGCATTCGACAGGGTCATAGCTCTGGAAACACCATATATTTT. Encoded protein: CASIRQGHSSGNTIYF.

This clone was counted once. The chain recombines TRBV27 with TRBJ2-7, with a possible D match to TRBD2 (6 bases). The CDR3 contains 14 residues. Germline loops: CDR1 MNHEY, CDR2 SMNVEV (reference sequence). The V end lost 0 bases, the J end lost 4 bases, and 10 bases lay between the germline ends. The chain's CDR3 is CASSLSGGVYEQYF. The CDR3 nucleotides are TGTGCCAGCAGTTTATCGGGCGGGGTGTACGAGCAGTACTTC.

The chain links TRBV4-1 to TRBJ2-3; TRBD1 might be the D (6 bases). Germline V lookup: CDR1 MGHRA, CDR2 YSYEKL. The CDR3 is 14 amino acids. The V gene lost 1 base and the J gene lost 4 bases, with 9 bases spanning the gap. CDR3 protein: CASSQAGAADTQYF. CDR3 in DNA: TGCGCCAGCAGCCAAGCAGGGGCTGCAGATACGCAGTATTTT.

Points on this clone: This same CDR3 is encoded by further DNA sequences in the sample. The chain has TRBV30 and TRBJ2-7; no firm D call. The CDR3 runs to 12 residues. Germline values: CDR1 GTSNPN, CDR2 SVGIG (reference sequence). V lost 4 bases and J 0 bases, leaving 7 bases between the germline ends. As DNA, the CDR3 is TGTGCCTGGACTTTATCCTCCTACGAGCAGTACTTC. Translating it yields CAWTLSSYEQYF.

The V call is TRBV18, the J call TRBJ1-6, with 9 positions matching TRBD1. The CDR3 covers 15 residues. V shed 1 base and J 8 bases; nucleotides not matched to a gene: 3. Germline values: CDR1 KGHSH, CDR2 LQKENI. The CDR3 reads CASSPQGQGHSPLHF. The CDR3 nucleotides are TGTGCCAGCTCACCACAGGGACAGGGCCATTCACCCCTCCACTTT. The whole variable domain, remainder taken from reference TRBV18 and TRBJ1-6, is NAGVMQNPRHLVRRRGQEARLRCSPMKGHSHVYWYRQLPEEGLKFMVYLQKENIIDESGMPKERFSAEFPKEGPSILRIQQVVRGDSAAYFCASSPQGQGHSPLHFGNGTRLTVT.

The V gene is TRBV11-3, the J gene TRBJ2-5; 9 bases are shared with TRBD2. V dropped 3 bases and J dropped 5; count of bases not matched to a gene: 4. Germline-derived CDR1 and CDR2 are SGHNT and YENEEA. This CDR3 contains 14 residues. The CDR3 region is CASSFSGSGETQYF. The CDR3 region has the DNA TGTGCCAGCAGCTTTAGCGGGAGTGGTGAGACCCAGTACTTC. The full variable domain, rest sourced from reference TRBV11-3 and TRBJ2-5, is EAGVVQSPRYKIIEKKQPVAFWCNPISGHNTLYWYLQNLGQGPELLIRYENEEAVDDSQLPKDRFSAERLKGVDSTLKIQPAELGDSAVYLCASSFSGSGETQYFGPGTRLLVL.

V and J are TRBV19 and TRBJ2-6; D gene unclear. This CDR3 spans 15 amino acids. Germline V gene lookup returns CDR1 LNHDA and CDR2 SQIVND (reference sequence). V was shortened by 4 bases and J by 0 bases, with 7 bases between the two germline ends. Written as DNA, the CDR3 is TGTGCCAGTAGTAGAAGCCTCTCTGGGGCCAACGTCCTGACTTTC. This encodes CASSRSLSGANVLTF.

Of note for this clone: Other DNA sequences from this sample encode an identical CDR3 as well. The CDR3 protein is CASSGQGNTEAFF. CDR3 DNA: TGTGCCAGCAGTGGGCAGGGGAACACTGAAGCTTTCTTT. The rearrangement uses TRBV2 and TRBJ1-1; D perhaps matches TRBD1 (5 bases). Germline-derived CDR1 and CDR2 are SNHLY and FYNNEI. This CDR3 is built from 13 residues. V dropped 4 bases and J dropped 1 base, with 7 bases sitting between them. Complete variable domain (other parts from reference TRBV2 and TRBJ1-1): EPEVTQTPSHQVTQMGQEVILRCVPISNHLYFYWYRQILGQKVEFLVSFYNNEISEKSEIFDDQFSVERPDGSNFTLKIRSTKLEDSAMYFCASSGQGNTEAFFGQGTRLTVV.

The rearrangement uses TRBV11-2 and TRBJ2-1; D is uncertain. This CDR3 comprises 16 residues. Germline V CDR1 and CDR2: SGHAT, FQNNGV. V gave up 5 bases and J gave up 3 bases, with 17 bases separating them. The chain's CDR3 is CASSPYTETYYNEQFF. CDR3 nucleotide sequence: TGTGCCAGCAGCCCGTATACTGAGACTTACTACAATGAGCAGTTCTTC.

The chain couples TRBV4-3 to TRBJ1-4; the D gene is possibly TRBD1 (6 bases). Germline CDR1 LGHNA, CDR2 YSLEER. The V and J ends lost 0 bases and 8 bases respectively, with 13 bases between them. This CDR3 contains 15 residues. CDR3 sequence reads: CASSQEVRGGEKLFF. In DNA, the CDR3 is TGCGCCAGCAGCCAAGAGGTGCGAGGGGGAGAAAAACTGTTTTTT.

This chain joins TRBV7-9 and TRBJ2-7; D uncertain. This CDR3 has 12 amino acids. From germline, CDR1 is SEHNR and CDR2 FQNEAQ (reference sequence). V lost 1 base and J 6 bases, leaving 7 bases between the germline ends. The CDR3 DNA sequence: TGTGCCAGCAGCTTAGTTTACTCCGAGCAGTACTTC. It is translated as CASSLVYSEQYF.

The V and J genes are TRBV27 and TRBJ1-4; 8 nucleotides align to TRBD1. Germline V gives CDR1 MNHEY, CDR2 SMNVEV (reference sequence). With 6 bases clipped from V and 8 bases from J, the junction kept 20 bases outside the gene matches. This CDR3 region has 18 residues. CDR3 DNA sequence: TGTGCCAGCAGGCCCCGTCCGGGACAGGCCGGATTAAGGGAAAAACTGTTTTTT. Residues: CASRPRPGQAGLREKLFF. Based on the CDR3 plus reference TRBV27 and TRBJ1-4, the full variable domain is EAQVTQNPRYLITVTGKKLTVTCSQNMNHEYMSWYRQDPGLGLRQIYYSMNVEVTDKGDVPEGYKVSRKEKRNFPLILESPSPNQTSLYFCASRPRPGQAGLREKLFFGSGTQLSVL.

The rearrangement uses TRBV6-5 and TRBJ2-5, with 11 bases fitting TRBD1. Germline lookup yields CDR1 MNHEY and CDR2 SVGAGI. With V trimmed by 7 bases and J by 5 bases, 3 bases remained unmatched. The CDR3 runs to 13 residues. CDR3 sequence (DNA): TGTGCCAGCAAGGGACAGGGGGACGAGACCCAGTACTTC. Protein product: CASKGQGDETQYF.

This clone has a handful of counts. V gene TRBV6-5 combines with J gene TRBJ1-4, with 8 bases that match TRBD1. Germline V gene lookup returns CDR1 MNHEY and CDR2 SVGAGI. CDR3 length: 14 amino acids. The J segment lost 7 bases and the V segment lost 8 bases, leaving 9 bases of the junction unmatched. This CDR3 is CASRRQGQIEKLFF. CDR3 DNA sequence: TGTGCCAGCCGAAGACAGGGGCAAATTGAAAAACTGTTTTTT.

This chain uses TRBV25-1 with TRBJ2-1, with D maybe TRBD1 (5 bases). Germline CDR1 and CDR2: MGHDK and SYGVNS. This CDR3 has 12 residues. The ends were cut back, 4 bases at V and 10 bases at J, with 11 bases in the middle. CDR3 nucleotides: TGTGCCAGCAGTGTGGGGCGGCGGGAGCAGTTCTTC. Its protein is CASSVGRREQFF.

The chain recombines TRBV28 with TRBJ2-7; weak D call: TRBD1 (5 bases). Germline V gives CDR1 MDHEN, CDR2 SYDVKM. V was clipped by 2 bases and J by 5 bases, with 7 bases between them. The CDR3 consists of 12 residues. The CDR3 region has the DNA TGTGCCAGCAGTTTAGGGGCCCACGAGCAGTACTTC. The encoded protein is CASSLGAHEQYF.

J is TRBJ2-7 and V is TRBV18; tentative D call: TRBD1 (6 bases). This CDR3 contains 11 residues. V was cut by 8 bases and J by 3 bases, with 8 bases left in between. Germline V lookup: CDR1 KGHSH, CDR2 LQKENI. The CDR3 is CASRGYYEQYF. CDR3 sequence (DNA): TGTGCCAGCAGGGGGTACTACGAGCAGTACTTC.